Reported below is one TCR beta chain. The data were taken from a study of blood T cell repertoires in COVID-19. Study-level information: Sites in the United States, Italy and Spain provided acute and convalescent COVID-19 samples. PBMCs, B-cell-depleted T cells, or T cells were the source of the cDNA or gDNA that made up the material.

Per the study methods: The assay estimated nucleated cells by amplifying reference gene primers. Only in-frame clones appear in the TCRdb table, and some are missing; sequencing was by immunoSEQ multiplex PCR. V and J calls and clone size are those listed in that table; D and trimming were worked out from the DNA. The profile covers some 93,000 clones, with approximately 84% appearing a single time and over 9.5% taken by the ten largest. The receptor comes from a man aged 65 to 85 with acute or convalescent COVID-19. The sequencing input was peripheral blood.

CDR3 loop: CASSYLSGEAYNEQFF. CDR3 bases: TGTGCCAGCAGTTACCTTAGCGGGGAGGCCTACAATGAGCAGTTCTTC. The chain recombines TRBV6-5 with TRBJ2-1; 8 positions agree with TRBD2. With 2 bases clipped from V and 2 bases from J, the junction kept 5 bases outside the gene matches. The CDR3 totals 16 residues. Germline V gene sequence: CDR1 MNHEY, CDR2 SVGAGI.